A selection of T cell receptor beta chains follows, all from one sample in a study of blood T cell repertoires in COVID-19. Method: immunoSEQ multiplex PCR; TCRdb's copy keeps in-frame clones and lacks some. Of approximately 13,000 clones listed, around four fifths were seen once; the top ten hold roughly a tenth. Source material: peripheral blood. The receptors come from a man between 65 and 85 years old with acute or convalescent COVID-19. Each CDR3 is given with its conserved first and last residue. A D gene is named only where the DNA matches it firmly. Where a row states a size, it is once, few, many or the class of an expanded clone; other rows omit it.

clone_size: -
d_call: TRBD1
v_call: TRBV29-1
j_call: TRBJ2-7
cdr3_nt: TGCAGCGTTGAAGCTCCCCCCGGGACAGGGAGGCTTTACGAGCAGTACTTC
cdr3_aa: CSVEAPPGTGRLYEQYF

clone_size: -
d_call: TRBD1
v_call: TRBV25-1
j_call: TRBJ1-2
cdr3_nt: TGTGCCAGCAGTGATAGGGGACAGGGGGGCTATGGCTACACCTTC
cdr3_aa: CASSDRGQGGYGYTF

clone_size: once
d_call: -
v_call: TRBV18
j_call: TRBJ1-1
cdr3_nt: TGTGCCAGCTCATATGCTCAGGGGCTAGGAAACACTGAAGCTTTCTTT
cdr3_aa: CASSYAQGLGNTEAFF

clone_size: few
d_call: TRBD1
v_call: TRBV6-5
j_call: TRBJ1-2
cdr3_nt: TGTGCCAGCAGTTACACCTGGACAGGGGATGGCTACACCTTC
cdr3_aa: CASSYTWTGDGYTF

clone_size: once
d_call: -
v_call: TRBV5-1
j_call: TRBJ2-3
cdr3_nt: TGCGCCAGCAACCCGGCGGGACAGACACGCACAGATACGCAGTATTTT
cdr3_aa: CASNPAGQTRTDTQYF

clone_size: -
d_call: -
v_call: TRBV12-3/TRBV12-4
j_call: TRBJ1-1
cdr3_nt: TGTGCCAGCAGCCTAGCCGGGGGCACTGAAGCTTTCTTT
cdr3_aa: CASSLAGGTEAFF

clone_size: once
d_call: -
v_call: TRBV6-5
j_call: TRBJ1-2
cdr3_nt: TGTGCCAACGGGTATAAGGGCTACACCTTC
cdr3_aa: CANGYKGYTF

clone_size: -
d_call: -
v_call: TRBV20-1
j_call: TRBJ2-7
cdr3_nt: TGCAGTGCTAGAGCGTCCGGCGAGCAGTACTTC
cdr3_aa: CSARASGEQYF

clone_size: -
d_call: -
v_call: TRBV5-4
j_call: TRBJ2-7
cdr3_nt: TGTGCCAGCAGCTGGGGGGACAGAGACGAGCAGTACTTC
cdr3_aa: CASSWGDRDEQYF

clone_size: -
d_call: TRBD1
v_call: TRBV6-6
j_call: TRBJ1-6
cdr3_nt: TGTGCCAGCAGTCAGAACGTCGGGACAGGCATTGGTTCACCCCTCCACTTT
cdr3_aa: CASSQNVGTGIGSPLHF

clone_size: -
d_call: -
v_call: TRBV7-2
j_call: TRBJ1-1
cdr3_nt: TGTGCCAGCAGCTTCGACAGTCTTAACACTGAAGCTTTCTTT
cdr3_aa: CASSFDSLNTEAFF

clone_size: -
d_call: -
v_call: TRBV19
j_call: TRBJ2-5
cdr3_nt: TGTGCCAGTAGGGACAGCACCCAAGAGACCCAGTACTTC
cdr3_aa: CASRDSTQETQYF

clone_size: few
d_call: -
v_call: TRBV6-5
j_call: TRBJ1-2
cdr3_nt: TGTGCCAGCGGGCAGCGGACTAACTATGGCTACACCTTC
cdr3_aa: CASGQRTNYGYTF

clone_size: few
d_call: TRBD2
v_call: TRBV7-2
j_call: TRBJ2-1
cdr3_nt: TGTGCCAGCAGCTTAACGGGACTAGCCGTTCATGAGCAGTTCTTC
cdr3_aa: CASSLTGLAVHEQFF

clone_size: -
d_call: -
v_call: TRBV11-3
j_call: TRBJ2-3
cdr3_nt: TGTGCCAGCAGCGGCCGAAGATGGGATACGCAGTATTTT
cdr3_aa: CASSGRRWDTQYF

clone_size: -
d_call: TRBD2
v_call: TRBV29-1
j_call: TRBJ2-7
cdr3_nt: TGCAGCGTTGACCTCGGGAGGGGGAGCTACGAGCAGTACTTC
cdr3_aa: CSVDLGRGSYEQYF

clone_size: -
d_call: TRBD1
v_call: TRBV4-1
j_call: TRBJ2-7
cdr3_nt: TGCGCCAGCAGCCGTGAATCAGGGCAGGGGACAGACGAGCAGTACTTC
cdr3_aa: CASSRESGQGTDEQYF

clone_size: -
d_call: TRBD2
v_call: TRBV29-1
j_call: TRBJ2-3
cdr3_nt: TGCAGCGTTGATAATGTCCTAGCGGGATACAGCACAGATACGCAGTATTTT
cdr3_aa: CSVDNVLAGYSTDTQYF

clone_size: few
d_call: TRBD2
v_call: TRBV6-1
j_call: TRBJ2-1
cdr3_nt: TGTGCCAGCAGTGAAGCGCTAGCGGGGGGGAGCTCCTACAATGAGCAGTTCTTC
cdr3_aa: CASSEALAGGSSYNEQFF